The text below deals with one T cell receptor (beta chain). This sample was taken from a study of control samples from healthy donors and cancer patients. The method was immunoSEQ multiplex PCR; TCRdb's version includes in-frame clones alone and lacks a portion of them. The sample contains about 180,000 clones, more than 90% of which appear only once. Trimming cost V 3 bases and J 9 bases, with 15 bases left between them. CDR1 is GTSNPN, CDR2 SVGIG, per germline (reference sequence). The CDR3 has 13 residues. V and J are TRBV30 and TRBJ2-1, with a weak D call TRBD1 (6 bases). The sample taken for sequencing was blood. The TCR comes from a man in his thirties or forties in good health. The CDR3 region has the DNA TGTGCCTGGAGAGAAGGGGGAGATGGTGAGCAGTTCTTC. Amino acid sequence: CAWREGGDGEQFF.